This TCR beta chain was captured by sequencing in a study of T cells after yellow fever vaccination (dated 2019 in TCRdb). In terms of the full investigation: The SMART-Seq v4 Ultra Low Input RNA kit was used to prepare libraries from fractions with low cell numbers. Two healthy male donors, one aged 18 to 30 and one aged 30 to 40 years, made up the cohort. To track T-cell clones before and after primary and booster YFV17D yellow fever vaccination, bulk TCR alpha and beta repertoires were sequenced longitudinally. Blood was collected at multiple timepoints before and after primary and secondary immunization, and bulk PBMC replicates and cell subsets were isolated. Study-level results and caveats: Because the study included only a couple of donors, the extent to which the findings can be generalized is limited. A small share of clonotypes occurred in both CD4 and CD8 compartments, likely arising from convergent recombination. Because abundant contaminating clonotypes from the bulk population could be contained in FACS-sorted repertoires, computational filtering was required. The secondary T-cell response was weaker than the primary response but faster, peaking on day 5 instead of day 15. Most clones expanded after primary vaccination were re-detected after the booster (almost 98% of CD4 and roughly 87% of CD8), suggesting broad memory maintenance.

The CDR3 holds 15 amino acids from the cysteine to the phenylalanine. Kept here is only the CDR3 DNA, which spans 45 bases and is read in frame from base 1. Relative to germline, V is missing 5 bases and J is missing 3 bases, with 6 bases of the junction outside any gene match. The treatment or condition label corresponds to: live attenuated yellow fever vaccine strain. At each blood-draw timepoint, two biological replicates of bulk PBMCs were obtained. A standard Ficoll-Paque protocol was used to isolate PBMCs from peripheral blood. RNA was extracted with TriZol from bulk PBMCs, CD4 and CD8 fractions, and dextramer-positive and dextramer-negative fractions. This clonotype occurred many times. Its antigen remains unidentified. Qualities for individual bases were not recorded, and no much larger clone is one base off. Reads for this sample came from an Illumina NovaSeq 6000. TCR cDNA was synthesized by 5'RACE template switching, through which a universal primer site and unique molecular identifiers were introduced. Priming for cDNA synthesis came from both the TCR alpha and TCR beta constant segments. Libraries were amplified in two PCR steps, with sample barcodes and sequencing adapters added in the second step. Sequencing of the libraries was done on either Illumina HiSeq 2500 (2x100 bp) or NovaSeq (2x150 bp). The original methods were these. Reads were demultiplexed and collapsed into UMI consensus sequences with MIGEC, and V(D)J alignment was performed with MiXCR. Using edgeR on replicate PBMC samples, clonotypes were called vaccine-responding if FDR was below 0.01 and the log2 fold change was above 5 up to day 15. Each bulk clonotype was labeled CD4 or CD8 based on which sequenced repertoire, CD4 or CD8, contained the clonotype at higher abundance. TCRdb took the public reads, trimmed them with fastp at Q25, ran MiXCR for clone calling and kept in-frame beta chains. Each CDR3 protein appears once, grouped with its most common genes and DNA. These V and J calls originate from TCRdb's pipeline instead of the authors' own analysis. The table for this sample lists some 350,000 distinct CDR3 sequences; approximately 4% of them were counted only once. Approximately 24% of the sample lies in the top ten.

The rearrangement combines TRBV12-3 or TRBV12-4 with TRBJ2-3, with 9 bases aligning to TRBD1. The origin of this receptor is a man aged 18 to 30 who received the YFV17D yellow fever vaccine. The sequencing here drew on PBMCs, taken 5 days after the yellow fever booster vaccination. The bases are TGTGCCAGCAGTCCCGGGACAGGGAAAACAGATACGCAGTATTTT. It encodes CASSPGTGKTDTQYF.